This TCR beta chain was recorded in a study of identical twins. Regarding the study as a whole: Cross-sectional statistical analysis, not tracking of the same donors, underpinned the conclusions. There was more out-of-frame TCR alpha sharing in monozygotic twins than models estimated.

Concerning this clonotype: Its antigen is not identified.

Through template switching, a universal primer site was introduced, and the cDNA contained unique molecular identifiers. One entry per CDR3 protein results from TCRdb running MiXCR on the 5' RACE reads. The sample includes approximately 490,000 distinct CDR3 sequences, under 25% seen only once; the top ten take 0.45% to 0.5%. There are 16 residues in the CDR3. Germline values: CDR1 MDHEN, CDR2 SYDVKM. V was trimmed by 4 bases and J by 2 bases, leaving 14 bases between them. The sample also formed part of further work on yellow fever vaccine responses in identical twins. From that report: Twins' vaccine T cell responses were reported to seem partly convergent and partly personalized.

Sample: CD4+ T cells sorted from blood. The V gene is TRBV28, the J gene TRBJ2-2, with D possibly matching TRBD2 (5 bases). This sequence originates from a woman aged 18-35 years in good health. The CDR3 DNA reads TGTGCCAGCAGTTCGGCGGGCGGTTTCAACACCGGGGAGCTGTTTTTT. Its protein is CASSSAGGFNTGELFF.